This T cell receptor beta chain was obtained from a study of graft-versus-host responses after intestinal transplantation (dated by TCRdb to the early 2020s). A note on the overall study: The transplants that recipients got were multivisceral, liver-intestinal, or isolated intestinal. Samples from a few later patients were sequenced in-house on an Illumina MiSeq with MiXCR processing rather than by the commercial service. All recipients received anti-thymocyte globulin induction followed by maintenance tacrolimus and steroids for around three years. After intestinal transplantation, graft-versus-host and host-versus-graft alloreactive T cell clones were followed in the graft, circulation and bone marrow using bulk TCR-beta CDR3 sequencing. A peak of at least 4% donor T cells among recipient peripheral blood mononuclear cells was the definition used for donor T cell macrochimerism. The cohort enrolled about two dozen intestinal transplant recipients, one of whom was a retransplant, and a few patients without pretransplant specimens were excluded. Alloreactive clones were identified by sequencing pre-transplant mixed lymphocyte reaction products and comparing these products with unstimulated pre-transplant donor and recipient T cells.

Library construction relied on the immunoSEQ multiplex PCR assay. For most patients, genomic DNA was isolated with the Qiagen DNeasy Blood and Tissue Kit and sent frozen to Adaptive Biotechnologies for TCR sequencing. Adaptive Biotechnologies carried out high-throughput TCR-beta CDR3 sequencing of genomic DNA for most patients. Per the source publication's procedure: Adaptive's ImmunoSEQ software supplied the TCR sequencing data for around 17 patients, while MiXCR and VDJtools were used to process a few other patients. To correct CD4 versus CD8 sorting errors, sequences present in both subsets at a frequency ratio below 5:1 were removed. Because the origin of CDR3 nucleotide sequences shared between donor and recipient could not be assigned, those sequences were removed. To count as alloreactive, a clone needed at least 2-fold expansion over unstimulated cells and a minimum CFSE-low frequency of 0.002% (template counts) or 0.001% (read counts). Mappable clones were those detected in sequenced pre-transplant spleen, lymph node, or MLR CFSE-low populations of the donor or recipient. Cumulative frequency of alloreactive clones was calculated as a percentage of all sequences weighted by copy number. This is the immuneACCESS table as TCRdb keeps it, with only in-frame sequences that have V and J called. A part of the clones is gone; compared with another copy, unresolved V genes explain less than half, and the rest is unexplained. V, J and clone size were drawn from that table, and D and trimming were deduced from the DNA. The sample profile shows about 93,000 clones; roughly 80% of them were found once. The top ten constitute approximately 0.88% of the sample.

Overall study results and their limits: In the allografts of patients with donor T cell macrochimerism, GvH to HvG T cell clonal ratios were high. GvH clones turned up in recipient bone marrow, with some appearing earlier in ileal mucosa or blood, a pattern consistent with an intestinal mucosal origin. Conclusions were limited by the relatively low number and heterogeneity of intestinal transplant patients. Early after transplant, declines in HvG clones were associated with peak levels of circulating GvH clones.

Germline trimming amounts to 3 bases on V and 3 bases on J, with 6 as the count of junction bases outside the gene matches. In the germline V gene, CDR1 corresponds to KGHSH and CDR2 to LQKENI. The CDR3 goes from the cysteine to the phenylalanine over 16 residues. Solely the CDR3 DNA is kept, with 48 bases framed from the first base. Comment on this clone: The specificity of this receptor is unknown. Base quality data are lacking; no much larger clone is found one base away.

The time point label on this specimen signifies: cells obtained before transplantation from donor or recipient. CD3+CD4+ and CD3+CD8+ populations were FACS-sorted from unstimulated pre-transplant donor and recipient cells taken from spleen or lymph nodes. The material was unstimulated CD4+ T cells sorted from spleen or lymph node cells, obtained before intestinal transplant. This clonotype was sampled from a human donor who received an intestinal transplant. The rearrangement combines TRBV18 with TRBJ1-2; the junction holds 11 bases that match TRBD1. The nucleotides read TGTGCCAGCTCACCGGGACAGGGGGGAAAAGACTATGGCTACACCTTC. It codes for CASSPGQGGKDYGYTF.